This passage covers 19 T cell receptor beta chains from one sample sequenced in a study of blood T cell repertoires in COVID-19. The table came from immunoSEQ multiplex PCR; TCRdb's copy has only in-frame clones and leaves some out. The table includes around 180,000 clones, 65% to 85% detected once. Sequencing used peripheral blood. Source of these receptors: a man aged 55-75 years with active or convalescent COVID-19.

The V and J genes are TRBV28 and TRBJ1-3; D possibly corresponds to TRBD1 (5 bases). Trimming shortened V by 5 bases and J by 4 bases, and 15 bases separated the two germline ends. This CDR3 comprises 15 residues. Germline CDR1 reads MDHEN; CDR2 reads SYDVKM. CDR3 sequence (DNA): TGTGCCAGCAGTCCGGGAGGGGCCCGGGGAAACACCATATATTTT. It translates to CASSPGGARGNTIYF.

This chain uses TRBV10-3 with TRBJ1-4; TRBD1 might be the D (6 bases). The germline V gene has CDR1 ENHRY and CDR2 SYGVKD. The CDR3 is made up of 14 amino acids. V lost 1 base and J 8 bases, leaving 11 bases between the germline ends. The CDR3 bases are TGTGCCATCAGTGAGTACAGGGTCCCCGAAAAACTGTTTTTT. It encodes CAISEYRVPEKLFF.

In its sample, this clone was seen once. V is TRBV5-1 and J is TRBJ2-2, with 7 bases fitting TRBD2. This CDR3 has 17 amino acids. Germline CDR1 SGHRS, CDR2 YFSETQ. The V and J ends lost 4 bases and 0 bases, in that order; junction bases with no gene match: 9. The chain's CDR3 is CASSPQPAGSNTGELFF. CDR3 nucleotides: TGCGCCAGCAGCCCCCAACCAGCGGGATCGAACACCGGGGAGCTGTTTTTT.

V gene TRBV11-3 combines with J gene TRBJ1-4, with a weak D call TRBD1 (6 bases). Between the trimmed V and J ends, which lost 5 bases and 11 bases, there was a span of 12 bases. In germline, CDR1 is SGHNT, CDR2 YENEEA. There are 12 residues in the CDR3. The chain's CDR3 is CASSTRGGKLFF. CDR3 coding DNA: TGTGCCAGCAGCACCAGGGGTGGGAAACTGTTTTTT.

This chain links TRBV20-1 with TRBJ2-5; tentative D call: TRBD1 (5 bases). In germline, CDR1 is DFQATT, CDR2 SNEGSKA (reference sequence). The V end lost 7 bases, the J end lost 6 bases, and 9 bases lay between the germline ends. This CDR3 contains 10 residues. The CDR3 loop is CSVGLQTQYF. The DNA for the CDR3 is TGCAGTGTGGGGCTTCAGACCCAGTACTTC.

The chain links TRBV7-3 to TRBJ2-3; D perhaps matches TRBD2 (6 bases). With 5 bases removed from V and 2 bases from J, the gap between germline ends came to 8 bases. This CDR3 is 13 amino acids long. Germline V gives CDR1 SGHTA, CDR2 FQGTGA. This CDR3 reads CASSPDYTDTQYF. In DNA, the CDR3 is TGTGCCAGCAGCCCGGACTACACAGATACGCAGTATTTT.

In this sample, this clone turned up once. The V gene is TRBV28, the J gene TRBJ1-1; D remains ambiguous. This CDR3 region has 12 residues. Trimming removed 7 bases at V and 4 bases at J, with 10 bases between. The germline CDR1 and CDR2 sequences are MDHEN and SYDVKM. The CDR3 DNA sequence: TGTGCCAGCACCGTAGAGCTCACTGAAGCTTTCTTT. This sequence encodes CASTVELTEAFF.

The table lists this clone with a count of one. V usage is TRBV10-3 and J usage is TRBJ2-5; 9 bases line up with TRBD1. The trim removed 3 bases at V and 7 bases at J, leaving 9 bases unmatched. This CDR3 has 15 amino acids. Germline V gene data show CDR1 as ENHRY and CDR2 as SYGVKD. The DNA of the CDR3 is TGTGCCATCAGTGAAACGGACAGGGGTGAGGGGACCCAGTACTTC. Its translation is CAISETDRGEGTQYF.

The chain combines TRBV5-4 with TRBJ2-3, with D tentatively TRBD2 (6 bases). Germline V lookup: CDR1 SGHNT, CDR2 YYREEE (reference sequence). The CDR3 runs to 15 residues. V lost 4 bases to trimming and J lost 2 bases, with 14 bases between them. The CDR3 loop reads CASSRGLPPTDTQYF. CDR3 in DNA: TGTGCCAGCAGCAGGGGACTTCCTCCCACAGATACGCAGTATTTT.

The chain employs TRBV28 and TRBJ2-4; TRBD1 might be the D (6 bases). The CDR3 is made up of 17 amino acids. Germline CDR1 MDHEN, CDR2 SYDVKM. V lost 5 bases to trimming and J lost 0 bases, with 17 bases between them. This CDR3 is CASSPGTPILAKNIQYF. In nucleotides, the CDR3 is TGTGCCAGCAGTCCCGGGACACCAATTCTAGCCAAAAACATTCAGTACTTC.

The chain couples TRBV3-1 (or the pseudogene TRBV3-2) to TRBJ2-3, with no clear D. V was shortened by 4 bases and J by 3 bases, with 14 bases between the two germline ends. The CDR3 spans 15 residues. Germline V gene sequence: CDR1 LGHDT, CDR2 YNNKEL (reference sequence). Written as DNA, the CDR3 is TGTGCCAGCAGCCGCCGCGAGGAAGGAACAGATACGCAGTATTTT. It yields the protein CASSRREEGTDTQYF.

Regarding this clone: The germline gene is not matched at one end of the junction; a read error may be the cause. The genes are TRBV2 and TRBJ2-7, with D perhaps assigned TRBD1 or TRBD2 (5 bases each). CDR3 length: 14 amino acids. Germline CDR1 SNHLY, CDR2 FYNNEI. The CDR3 nucleotides read TGTGCCAGCCGTGAGGGGCAAATGACCTACGAGCAGTACTTC. It encodes CASREGQMTYEQYF. The complete variable domain, with remaining parts taken from reference TRBV2 and TRBJ2-7, reads EPEVTQTPSHQVTQMGQEVILRCVPISNHLYFYWYRQILGQKVEFLVSFYNNEISEKSEIFDDQFSVERPDGSNFTLKIRSTKLEDSAMYFCASREGQMTYEQYFGPGTRLTVT.

V is TRBV7-2 and J is TRBJ2-1; a possible D gene is TRBD2 (6 bases). This CDR3 is 14 amino acids long. V was shortened by 6 bases and J by 0 bases, with 9 bases between the two germline ends. Per the germline V gene, CDR1 is SGHTA and CDR2 is FQGNSA. In DNA form, the CDR3 reads TGTGCCAGCAGTTTTAGCGGCTCCTACAATGAGCAGTTCTTC. Translation gives CASSFSGSYNEQFF. Supplemented by reference TRBV7-2 and TRBJ2-1, the full variable domain reads GAGVSQSPSNKVTEKGKDVELRCDPISGHTALYWYRQSLGQGLEFLIYFQGNSAPDKSGLPSDRFSAERTGGSVSTLTIQRTQQEDSAVYLCASSFSGSYNEQFFGPGTRLTVL.

For this clone: It is likely a read error, because the conserved phenylalanine at the end of the CDR3 is missing. Because the CDR3's place on the DNA is in doubt, the DNA is left out and the CDR3 is given as listed by TCRdb. The chain couples TRBV5-4 to TRBJ2-7; the table names TRBD2, a call not compared with the DNA. The CDR3 length equals 14 residues, ends included. Germline CDR1 reads SGHNT; CDR2 reads YYREEE (reference sequence). CDR3 residues: CASSPGGLAGGIRL.

Here the CDR3 reads CASRGGGWATEAFF. CDR3 nucleotide sequence: TGTGCCAGCAGGGGAGGGGGTTGGGCAACGGAAGCTTTCTTT. The chain uses TRBV28 and TRBJ1-1; D possibly corresponds to TRBD1 (6 bases). This CDR3 comprises 14 residues. V was clipped by 6 bases and J by 8 bases, with 19 bases between them. The germline CDR1 and CDR2 sequences are MDHEN and SYDVKM.

This clone was observed many times. DNA of the CDR3: TGTGCCAGCAGCGTAGCGGTGGGGGGTAGGCAGTTCTTC. It codes for CASSVAVGGRQFF. The chain links TRBV9 to TRBJ2-1; D may be TRBD2 (6 bases). Germline CDR1 is SGDLS and CDR2 is YYNGEE. V was clipped by 0 bases and J by 12 bases, with 13 bases between them. There are 13 residues in the CDR3. Full variable domain (outside the CDR3, taken from reference TRBV9 and TRBJ2-1): DSGVTQTPKHLITATGQRVTLRCSPRSGDLSVYWYQQSLDQGLQFLIQYYNGEERAKGNILERFSAQQFPDLHSELNLSSLELGDSALYFCASSVAVGGRQFFGPGTRLTVL.

The V and J genes are TRBV28 and TRBJ2-5; TRBD2 might be the D (5 bases). Trimming pared 3 bases from V and 9 bases from J, leaving 20 bases between. The CDR3 sequence is 15 residues long. Germline assignment: CDR1 MDHEN and CDR2 SYDVKM. This CDR3 is CASSLLQTPPGAQYF. CDR3 DNA: TGTGCCAGCAGTTTGCTCCAGACTCCACCCGGGGCCCAGTACTTC.

This clone was recorded at least ten times. The chain couples TRBV3-1 (or the pseudogene TRBV3-2) to TRBJ2-3, with 10 positions matching TRBD2. The V and J ends lost 4 bases and 4 bases, in that order; junction bases with no gene match: 11. Germline V gene lookup returns CDR1 LGHDT and CDR2 YNNKEL (reference sequence). The CDR3 is 17 residues long. The CDR3 is CASSRRGAGGSPDTQYF. In nucleotides, the CDR3 is TGTGCCAGCAGCCGAAGAGGAGCGGGAGGGAGCCCAGATACGCAGTATTTT.

This chain connects TRBV19 to TRBJ1-1, with 8 bases lining up with TRBD1. V trimming: 7 bases; J trimming: 7 bases; junction bases outside the gene matches: 11. The CDR3 spans 14 residues. Germline V CDR1 and CDR2: LNHDA, SQIVND (reference sequence). The CDR3 DNA follows: TGTGCCAGTACCTCGGGACAGGTAGTTGGTGAAGCTTTCTTT. Protein product: CASTSGQVVGEAFF.